This TCR beta chain comes out of a study of Ad26.COV2.S vaccination and SARS-CoV-2 variants (dated by TCRdb to the early 2020s). Concerning the study at large: Vaccine-arm donors were drawn from COV1001, a multicentre, randomized, double-blind, placebo-controlled phase I-IIa trial of Ad26.COV2.S in healthy adults. TCRbeta repertoire sequencing was used to assess the specificity and breadth of SARS-CoV-2-reactive T cell receptors after Ad26.COV2.S vaccination. Ad26.COV2.S was administered intramuscularly at 5 x 10^10 or 1 x 10^11 viral particles, either as a single shot or as two shots given 56 days apart. Trial participants were randomized into five groups of five: low-dose or high-dose Ad26.COV2.S given once or twice, or placebo on both occasions. Investigators did not know the trial group allocation while performing experiments and assessing outcomes. The TCR-sequenced set comprised around 30 samples: some 19 Ad26.COV2.S vaccine recipients, 5 placebo recipients and 8 SARS-CoV-2 convalescent individuals. Study-level results and caveats: Higher spike-specific TCR breadth was observed in Ad26.COV2.S recipients than in placebo recipients (P = 0.0014). Vaccine and placebo recipients had similar non-spike TCR breadth, a finding consistent with the vaccine containing only spike. It was noted by the authors that total T cell responses may have been underestimated by the TCR breadth and depth analyses. Substantial breadth of spike-specific CD8+ and CD4+ T cell responses was reported after vaccination. Comparing responses between vaccine doses or regimens was not something the study was powered to do.

TCRbeta CDR3 regions were sequenced with the immunoSEQ Assay. After extraction, genomic DNA underwent amplification by bias-controlled multiplex PCR, followed by high-throughput sequencing. The paper's data handling went like this. Collapsing and filtering of sequences were performed to quantify the absolute abundance of each unique TCRbeta CDR3 region. T cell fraction was estimated by normalizing TCRbeta template counts to usable DNA, with usable DNA measured through amplification of reference genes found in all nucleated cells. Repertoire TCRs were annotated as SARS-CoV-2-specific when V gene, CDR3 amino acid sequence and J gene were exactly matched to a known reactive TCR set. The reference SARS-CoV-2 TCR set was derived from MIRA and filtered for enrichment in COVID-19-positive ImmuneCODE repertoires, a step that removed public or cross-reactive TCRs. Using the MIRA antigens, annotated TCRs were further analysed by specific ORF or by position within an ORF. Breadth was defined as annotated unique rearrangements over total unique productive rearrangements; depth was the summed frequency of those rearrangements. Group comparisons of TCR breadth used two-sided Wilcoxon rank-sum tests. In its TCRdb copy, this immuneACCESS table keeps in-frame sequences only and misses some clones. Where compared with another copy, unresolved V genes explain less than half of these, and the others have no known cause. D and trimming come from the DNA, and the V and J calls and clone size come from that table. For this sample there are approximately 360,000 clones; roughly four fifths appear just once. Of the sample, more than 7% is held by the ten largest clones.

Trimming at the junction amounts to 3 bases on V and 2 bases on J, and the germline ends lie 11 bases apart. Per the germline V gene (reference sequence), LNHDA is the CDR1 and SQIVND is the CDR2. Its CDR3 holds 14 amino acids, cysteine through phenylalanine. Left in the record is the CDR3 DNA by itself, 42 bases read in frame from the first base. The treatment or condition label of this sample denotes: some 20 received Ad26.COV2.S at low or high dose, single or two shots; about 5 received placebo; per-sample allocation not given. Repertoires of vaccine and placebo recipients were sequenced from samples taken on day 63 after the first injection. Cohort 1b enrolled 20 to 30 adults aged 18-55 years at a single site in Boston, USA, between 29 July and 7 August 2020. As a vaccine, Ad26.COV2.S was a replication-incompetent adenovirus type 26 vector that expressed a prefusion-stabilized SARS-CoV-2 spike protein derived from the original Wuhan strain.

Comments on this clone: Its antigen specificity is not known. Per-base quality was not reported, and no clone a single base away is much larger than it.

The clonotype comes from a person aged 18-60 years who received the Ad26.COV2.S COVID-19 vaccine or a placebo. The sequencing used peripheral blood, collected in a trial of Ad26.COV2.S vaccine versus placebo. This chain joins TRBV19 to TRBJ2-7; the D element might be TRBD1 or TRBD2, as each aligns at 5 bases. The CDR3 sequence is CASSMVGEAYEQYF. The DNA sequence follows: TGTGCCAGTAGTATGGTGGGGGAAGCCTACGAGCAGTACTTC. The CDR3 plus the reference TRBV19 and TRBJ2-7 genes for the other parts give the full variable domain: DGGITQSPKYLFRKEGQNVTLSCEQNLNHDAMYWYRQDPGQGLRLIYYSQIVNDFQKGDIAEGYSVSREKKESFPLTVTSAQKNPTAFYLCASSMVGEAYEQYFGPGTRLTVT.